This passage covers 2 T cell receptor beta chains from one sample sequenced in a study of beta chain features in type 1 diabetes. Study outcomes and limitations: A moderate, significant TCRB CDR3 shortening appeared in type 1 diabetes across four CD4+ subsets.

These receptors lack a known antigen. Investigators reverse transcribed all isolated RNA, so they sequenced expressed TCRB transcripts. Assay: immunoSEQ multiplex PCR; the TCRdb copy retains only in-frame clones and omits some. The table includes 600,000 to 700,000 clones, roughly an eighth detected once. The sequencing input was naive CD4+ T cells from blood. The source is a man under 40 with type 1 diabetes.

V is TRBV5-1 and J is TRBJ2-1; TRBD2 agrees at 12 bases. Germline V gene sequence: CDR1 SGHRS, CDR2 YFSETQ. V lost 0 bases to trimming and J lost 7 bases; unmatched junction nucleotides: 14. This CDR3 comprises 19 residues. The CDR3 here is CASSLALTSGGDGGNEQFF. The CDR3 DNA reads TGCGCCAGCAGCTTGGCATTGACTAGCGGGGGCGACGGTGGGAATGAGCAGTTCTTC.

To note about this clone: Because the CDR3's place on the DNA is in doubt, the DNA is left out and the CDR3 is given as listed by TCRdb. The V and J genes are TRBV11-2 and TRBJ2-2; the D call TRBD2 from the table was never checked on the DNA. The germline V gene has CDR1 SGHAT and CDR2 FQNNGV. The CDR3 region is 15 residues in length, termini included. Here the CDR3 reads CASSLEGRTPGSCFF.